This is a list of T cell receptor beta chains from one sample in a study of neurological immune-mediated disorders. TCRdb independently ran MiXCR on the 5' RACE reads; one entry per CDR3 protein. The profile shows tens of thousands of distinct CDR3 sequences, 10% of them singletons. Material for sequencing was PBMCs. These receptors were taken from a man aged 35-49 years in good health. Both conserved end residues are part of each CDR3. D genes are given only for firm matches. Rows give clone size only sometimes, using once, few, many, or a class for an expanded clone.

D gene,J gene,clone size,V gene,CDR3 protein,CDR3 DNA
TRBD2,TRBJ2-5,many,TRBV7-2,CASSFQAGGETQYF,TGTGCCAGCAGCTTTCAAGCGGGAGGCGAGACCCAGTACTTC
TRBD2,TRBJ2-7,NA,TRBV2,CASKGGNEQYF,TGTGCCAGCAAGGGAGGGAACGAGCAGTACTTC
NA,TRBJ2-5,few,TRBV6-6,CASGEVQETQYF,TGTGCCAGCGGAGAAGTCCAAGAGACCCAGTACTTC
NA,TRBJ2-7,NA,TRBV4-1,CASSQEYPSYEQYF,TGCGCCAGCAGCCAAGAATATCCCTCATACGAGCAGTACTTC
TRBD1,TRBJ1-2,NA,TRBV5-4,CASSPGTGGIYSYTF,TGTGCCAGCAGCCCGGGGACAGGGGGAATTTATAGCTACACCTTC
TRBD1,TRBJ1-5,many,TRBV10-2,CASRGQGSGNTQPQHF,TGCGCCAGCAGGGGACAGGGTTCGGGGAATACTCAGCCCCAGCATTTT
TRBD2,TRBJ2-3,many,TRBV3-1,CASSSPGGEDTQYF,TGTGCCAGCAGCTCGCCCGGGGGGGAAGATACGCAGTATTTT
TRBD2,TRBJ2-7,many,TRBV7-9,CASRRLAGGEQYF,TGTGCCAGCAGACGACTAGCGGGAGGCGAGCAGTACTTC
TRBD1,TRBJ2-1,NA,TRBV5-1,CASSSRGTGTDEQFF,TGCGCCAGCAGCTCCCGGGGGACAGGCACCGACGAGCAGTTCTTC
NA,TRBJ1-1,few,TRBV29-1,CSVGPRAEAFF,TGCAGCGTCGGTCCCAGGGCTGAAGCTTTCTTT
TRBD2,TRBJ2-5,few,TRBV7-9,CASSQDGGSGGAVETQYF,TGTGCTAGCAGCCAGGATGGTGGTAGCGGGGGGGCCGTCGAGACCCAGTACTTC
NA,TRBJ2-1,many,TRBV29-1,CSVGSEGRKFF,TGCAGCGTTGGCTCGGAGGGGAGAAAGTTCTTC
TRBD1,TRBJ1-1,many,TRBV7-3,CASSPRTGMNTEAFF,TGTGCCAGCAGCCCGAGGACAGGAATGAACACTGAAGCTTTCTTT
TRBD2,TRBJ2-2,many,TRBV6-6,CASSPGLAGGPSPGELFF,TGTGCCAGCAGTCCGGGACTAGCGGGAGGGCCCTCACCCGGGGAGCTGTTTTTT
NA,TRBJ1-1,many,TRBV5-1,CASSPLTVNTEAFF,TGCGCCAGCAGCCCTCTGACAGTGAACACTGAAGCTTTCTTT
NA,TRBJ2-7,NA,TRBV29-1,CSVYISYEQYF,TGCAGCGTCTACATCTCCTACGAGCAGTACTTC
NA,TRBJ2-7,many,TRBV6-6,CASTYSAREPYEQYF,TGTGCCAGCACCTACTCGGCGCGGGAACCATACGAGCAGTACTTC
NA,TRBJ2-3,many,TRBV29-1,CSAQGRLTDTQYF,TGCAGCGCACAGGGAAGGTTAACAGATACGCAGTATTTT
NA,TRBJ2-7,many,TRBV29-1,CSVALLNSYEQYF,TGCAGCGTTGCTCTTCTGAACTCCTACGAGCAGTACTTC
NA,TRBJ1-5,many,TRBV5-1,CASSLPGHF,TGCGCCAGCAGCTTGCCTGGGCATTTT
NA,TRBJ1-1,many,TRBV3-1,CASSQTGRLDF,TGTGCCAGCAGCCAAACAGGGAGGTTGGATTTT
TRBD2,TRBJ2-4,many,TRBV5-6,CASSLGTRGNIQYF,TGTGCCAGCAGCCTCGGGACTAGGGGAAACATTCAGTACTTC
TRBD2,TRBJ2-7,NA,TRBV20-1,CSAAGAGGAYEQYF,TGCAGTGCGGCGGGAGCGGGGGGTGCCTACGAGCAGTACTTC
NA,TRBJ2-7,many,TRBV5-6,CASSPTGKSSYEQYF,TGTGCCAGCAGCCCAACAGGGAAGAGCTCCTACGAGCAGTACTTC
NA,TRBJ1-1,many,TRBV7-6,CASSQGLGGTEAFF,TGTGCCAGCAGCCAGGGCTTAGGGGGCACTGAAGCTTTCTTT
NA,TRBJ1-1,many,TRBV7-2,CASSLDRIGTEAFF,TGTGCCAGCAGCTTAGACAGGATAGGCACTGAAGCTTTCTTT
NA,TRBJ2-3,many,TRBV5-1,CASSSLRDTRTDTQYF,TGCGCCAGCAGCTCCCTCCGGGACACCCGCACAGATACGCAGTATTTT
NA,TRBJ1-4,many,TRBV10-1,CASRPRSSSEKLFF,TGCGCCAGCAGACCAAGGTCGTCTTCGGAAAAACTGTTTTTT
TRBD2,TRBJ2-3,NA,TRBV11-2,CASLERGEVTDTQYF,TGTGCCAGCTTAGAACGGGGGGAGGTAACAGATACGCAGTATTTT
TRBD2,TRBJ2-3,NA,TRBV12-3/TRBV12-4,CASSRTSGSTDTQYF,TGTGCCAGCAGCCGGACTAGCGGGAGTACAGATACGCAGTATTTT
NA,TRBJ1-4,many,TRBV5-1,CASSLLGPQEKLFF,TGCGCCAGCAGCTTGTTGGGACCTCAAGAAAAACTGTTTTTT
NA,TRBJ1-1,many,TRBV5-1,CASSVTRERNTEAFF,TGCGCCAGCAGCGTCACCAGGGAAAGGAACACTGAAGCTTTCTTT
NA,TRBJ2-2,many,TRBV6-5,CASSYLLPFTVPGQTGELFF,TGTGCCAGCAGTTACCTTCTTCCTTTCACGGTCCCGGGACAAACCGGGGAGCTGTTTTTT
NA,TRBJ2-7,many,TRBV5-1,CASSGDPWEQYF,TGCGCCAGCAGTGGGGACCCCTGGGAGCAGTACTTC
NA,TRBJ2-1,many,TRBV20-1,CSAPRDSLNEQFF,TGCAGTGCCCCCCGGGACTCCCTCAATGAGCAGTTCTTC
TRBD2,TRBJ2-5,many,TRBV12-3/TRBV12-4,CASSRWGGGVRETQYF,TGTGCCAGCAGCCGGTGGGGCGGGGGTGTACGGGAGACCCAGTACTTC
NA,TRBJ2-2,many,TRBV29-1,CSVLEEGGFTGELFF,TGCAGCGTTCTCGAGGAGGGAGGCTTCACCGGGGAGCTGTTTTTT
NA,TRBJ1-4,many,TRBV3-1,CASSQLNVNEKLFF,TGTGCCAGCAGCCAACTAAACGTAAATGAAAAACTGTTTTTT
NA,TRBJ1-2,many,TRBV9,CASSVGPGDGYTF,TGTGCCAGCAGCGTAGGCCCGGGGGATGGCTACACCTTC
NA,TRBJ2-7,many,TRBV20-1,CSARDQQGSYEQYF,TGCAGTGCTAGAGATCAACAGGGTAGCTACGAGCAGTACTTC
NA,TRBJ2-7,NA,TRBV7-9,CASSLEGRGGQYF,TGTGCCAGCAGCTTAGAGGGCCGGGGCGGGCAGTACTTC
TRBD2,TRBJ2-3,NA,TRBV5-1,CASSPTSGGANTQYF,TGCGCCAGCTCCCCGACTAGCGGGGGGGCAAATACGCAGTATTTT
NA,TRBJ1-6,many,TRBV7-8,CASIHTPQDSNNSPLHF,TGTGCCAGCATTCATACCCCACAGGATTCGAACAATTCACCCCTCCACTTT
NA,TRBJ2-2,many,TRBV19,CASTMRVALGTGELFF,TGTGCCAGTACCATGAGGGTAGCTCTGGGCACCGGGGAGCTGTTTTTT
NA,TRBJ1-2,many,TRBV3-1,CASSQGPEGGYTF,TGTGCCAGCAGCCAAGGGCCAGAGGGAGGCTACACCTTC